This entry describes one T cell receptor (beta chain). These data are taken from a study of blood T cell repertoires in COVID-19. Study summary: There were acute and convalescent COVID-19 samples, and they came from the United States, Italy and Spain. T cells, B-cell-depleted T cells, or PBMCs provided the cDNA or gDNA that served as material.

In the authors' methods: Using reference gene primer amplification, nucleated cell counts were estimated. The repertoire was sequenced with immunoSEQ multiplex PCR; TCRdb's copy has only in-frame clones and lacks some. D and trimming come from the DNA, and the V and J calls and clone size come from that table. The table includes approximately 100,000 clones, around 85% detected once. The trim removed 0 bases at V and 6 bases at J, leaving 17 bases unmatched. Germline V gives CDR1 GTSNPN, CDR2 SVGIG (reference sequence). The CDR3 spans 19 residues. The TCR sequence derives from a human donor in a cohort sampled during active COVID-19. The sequenced sample was peripheral blood. V usage is TRBV30 and J usage is TRBJ2-3, with 11 positions matching TRBD2. Written as DNA, the CDR3 is TGTGCCTGGAGTGTTACACAGGGCCATCGTACTAGCGGGAGTGATACGCAGTATTTT. Protein sequence: CAWSVTQGHRTSGSDTQYF.